This T cell receptor (beta chain) was retrieved from a study of shared clonotypes between healthy human individuals. The CDR3 runs to 15 residues. CDR1 LNHDA and CDR2 SQIVND come from the germline V gene (reference sequence). Trimming took 4 bases from V and 2 from J; bases not matched to a gene: 7. Only in-frame clones appear in the TCRdb table, and some are missing; sequencing was by immunoSEQ multiplex PCR. In the table there are 2 million to 2.5 million clones, approximately 93% of which are singletons. Sequencing was performed on naive CD4+ T cells from PBMCs. This sample's subset: CD45RA+ positively selected. This sequence was found in a young man in good health. Some clones in this sample may be carry-over from other donors' samples. This chain connects TRBV19 to TRBJ1-1; 7 positions match TRBD1. In DNA, the CDR3 is TGTGCCAGTAGTACCCACAGGGGAATAAACACTGAAGCTTTCTTT. Translation: CASSTHRGINTEAFF.